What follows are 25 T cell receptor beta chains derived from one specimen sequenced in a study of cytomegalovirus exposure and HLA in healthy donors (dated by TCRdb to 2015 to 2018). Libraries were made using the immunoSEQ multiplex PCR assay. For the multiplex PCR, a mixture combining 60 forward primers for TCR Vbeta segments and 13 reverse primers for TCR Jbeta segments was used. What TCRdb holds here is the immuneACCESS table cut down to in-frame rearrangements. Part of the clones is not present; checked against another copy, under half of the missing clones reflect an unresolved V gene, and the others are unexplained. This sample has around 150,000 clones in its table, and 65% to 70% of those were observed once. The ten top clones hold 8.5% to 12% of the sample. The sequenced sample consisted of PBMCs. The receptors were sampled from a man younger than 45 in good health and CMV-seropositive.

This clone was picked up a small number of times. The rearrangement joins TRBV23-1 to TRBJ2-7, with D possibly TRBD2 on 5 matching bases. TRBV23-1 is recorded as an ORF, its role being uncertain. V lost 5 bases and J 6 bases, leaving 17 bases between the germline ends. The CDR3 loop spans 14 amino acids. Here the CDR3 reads CASSGEKADSEQYF. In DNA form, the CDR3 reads TGCGCCAGCAGTGGGGAGAAGGCTGACTCCGAGCAGTACTTC.

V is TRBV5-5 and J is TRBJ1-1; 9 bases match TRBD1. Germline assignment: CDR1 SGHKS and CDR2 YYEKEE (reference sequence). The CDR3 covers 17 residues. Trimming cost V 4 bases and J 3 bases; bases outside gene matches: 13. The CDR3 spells CASSVRIGTGWDTEAFF. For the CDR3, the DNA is TGTGCCAGCAGCGTCCGTATCGGGACAGGGTGGGACACTGAAGCTTTCTTT.

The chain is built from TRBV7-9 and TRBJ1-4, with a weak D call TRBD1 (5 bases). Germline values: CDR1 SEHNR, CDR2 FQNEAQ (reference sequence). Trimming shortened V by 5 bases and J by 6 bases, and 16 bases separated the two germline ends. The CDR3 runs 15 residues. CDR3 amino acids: CASSRTVSQDEKLFF. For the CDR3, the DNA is TGTGCCAGCAGCCGTACCGTGTCACAGGATGAAAAACTGTTTTTT.

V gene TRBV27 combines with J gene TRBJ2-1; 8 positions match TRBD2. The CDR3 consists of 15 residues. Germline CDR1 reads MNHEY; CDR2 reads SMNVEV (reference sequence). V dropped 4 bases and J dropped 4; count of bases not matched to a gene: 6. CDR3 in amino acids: CASSSSGSSYNEQFF. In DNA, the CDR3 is TGTGCCAGCAGTTCGAGCGGGAGTTCGTACAATGAGCAGTTCTTC.

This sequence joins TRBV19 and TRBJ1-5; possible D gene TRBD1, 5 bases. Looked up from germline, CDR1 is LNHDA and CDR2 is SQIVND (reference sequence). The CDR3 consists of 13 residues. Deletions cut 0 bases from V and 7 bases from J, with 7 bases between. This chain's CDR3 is CASSIDWGQPQHF. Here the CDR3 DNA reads TGTGCCAGTAGTATAGATTGGGGCCAGCCCCAGCATTTT.

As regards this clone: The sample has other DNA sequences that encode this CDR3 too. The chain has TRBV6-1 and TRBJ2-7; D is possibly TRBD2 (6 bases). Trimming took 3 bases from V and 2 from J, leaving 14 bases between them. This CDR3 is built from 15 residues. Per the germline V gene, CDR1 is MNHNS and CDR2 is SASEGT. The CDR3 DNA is TGTGCCAGCAGTGAGGCCGGGACTGCCACCTACGAGCAGTACTTC. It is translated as CASSEAGTATYEQYF.

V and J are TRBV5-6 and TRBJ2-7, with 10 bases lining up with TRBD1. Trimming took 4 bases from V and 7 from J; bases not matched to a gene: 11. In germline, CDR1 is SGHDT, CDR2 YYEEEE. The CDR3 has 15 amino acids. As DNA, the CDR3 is TGTGCCAGCAGCCTGGCGGGGACAGGGGATCTAGAGCAGTACTTC. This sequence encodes CASSLAGTGDLEQYF. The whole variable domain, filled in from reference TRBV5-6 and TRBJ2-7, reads DAGVTQSPTHLIKTRGQQVTLRCSPKSGHDTVSWYQQALGQGPQFIFQYYEEEERQRGNFPDRFSGHQFPNYSSELNVNALLLGDSALYLCASSLAGTGDLEQYFGPGTRLTVT.

The CDR3 DNA reads as TGTGCCAGCAGCGTAGCTACACAGGGCTACGAGCAGTACTTC. Protein sequence: CASSVATQGYEQYF. The V gene is TRBV9, the J gene TRBJ2-7; D possibly corresponds to TRBD1 (6 bases). This CDR3 spans 14 amino acids. The V gene's germline CDR1 is SGDLS and CDR2 YYNGEE. The V gene lost 0 bases and the J gene lost 3 bases, with 10 bases spanning the gap.

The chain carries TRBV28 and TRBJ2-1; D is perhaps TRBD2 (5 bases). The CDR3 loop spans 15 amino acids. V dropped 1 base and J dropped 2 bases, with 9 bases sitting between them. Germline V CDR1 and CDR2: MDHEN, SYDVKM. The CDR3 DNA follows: TGTGCCAGCAGTTTATCGGGGTTTACCTACAATGAGCAGTTCTTC. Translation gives CASSLSGFTYNEQFF.

The CDR3: CAISERGGYEQYF. Here the CDR3 DNA reads TGTGCCATCAGTGAGAGGGGCGGCTACGAGCAGTACTTC. The chain couples TRBV10-3 to TRBJ2-5, with a possible D match to TRBD1 (5 bases). The last part of the DNA fits TRBJ2-7 better; the J call may be wrong. There are 13 residues in the CDR3. The V gene's germline CDR1 is ENHRY and CDR2 SYGVKD.

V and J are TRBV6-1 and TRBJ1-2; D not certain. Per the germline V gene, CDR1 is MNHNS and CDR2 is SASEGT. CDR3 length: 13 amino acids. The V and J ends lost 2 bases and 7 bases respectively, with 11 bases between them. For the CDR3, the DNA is TGTGCCAGCAGTGAACTTCCGGGAGTTGGCTACACCTTC. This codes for CASSELPGVGYTF.

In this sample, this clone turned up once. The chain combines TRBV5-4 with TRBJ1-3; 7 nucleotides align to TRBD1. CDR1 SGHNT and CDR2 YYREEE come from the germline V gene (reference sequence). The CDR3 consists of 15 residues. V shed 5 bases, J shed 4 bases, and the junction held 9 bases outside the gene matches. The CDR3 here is CASSINTGVGNTIYF. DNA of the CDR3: TGTGCCAGCAGTATTAATACAGGGGTAGGAAACACCATATATTTT. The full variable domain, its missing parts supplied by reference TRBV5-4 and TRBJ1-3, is ETGVTQSPTHLIKTRGQQVTLRCSSQSGHNTVSWYQQALGQGPQFIFQYYREEENGRGNFPPRFSGLQFPNYSSELNVNALELDDSALYLCASSINTGVGNTIYFGEGSWLTVV.

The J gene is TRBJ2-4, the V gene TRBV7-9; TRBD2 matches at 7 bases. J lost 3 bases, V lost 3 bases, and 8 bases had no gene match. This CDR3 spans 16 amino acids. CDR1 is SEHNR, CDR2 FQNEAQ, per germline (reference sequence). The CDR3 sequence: CASSLGYSGYKNIQYF. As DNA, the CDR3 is TGTGCCAGCAGCTTGGGCTATAGCGGGTACAAAAACATTCAGTACTTC.

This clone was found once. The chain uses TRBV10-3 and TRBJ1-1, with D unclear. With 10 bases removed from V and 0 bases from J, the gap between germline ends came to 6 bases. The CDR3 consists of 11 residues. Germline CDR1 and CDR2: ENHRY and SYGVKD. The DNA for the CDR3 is TGTGCCACTACCATGAACACTGAAGCTTTCTTT. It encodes CATTMNTEAFF.

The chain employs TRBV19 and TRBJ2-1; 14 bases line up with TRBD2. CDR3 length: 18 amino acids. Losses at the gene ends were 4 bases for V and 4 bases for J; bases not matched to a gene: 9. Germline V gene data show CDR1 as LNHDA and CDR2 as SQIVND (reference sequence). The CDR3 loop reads CASSRGLAGDPGYNEQFF. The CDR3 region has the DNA TGTGCCAGTAGTAGGGGACTAGCGGGAGATCCGGGATACAATGAGCAGTTCTTC.

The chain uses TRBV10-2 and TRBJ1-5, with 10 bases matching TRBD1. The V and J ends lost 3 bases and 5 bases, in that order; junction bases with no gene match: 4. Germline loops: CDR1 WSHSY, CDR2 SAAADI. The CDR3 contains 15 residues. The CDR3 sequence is CASSERTGGDQPQHF. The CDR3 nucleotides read TGCGCCAGCAGTGAAAGGACAGGGGGGGATCAGCCCCAGCATTTT.

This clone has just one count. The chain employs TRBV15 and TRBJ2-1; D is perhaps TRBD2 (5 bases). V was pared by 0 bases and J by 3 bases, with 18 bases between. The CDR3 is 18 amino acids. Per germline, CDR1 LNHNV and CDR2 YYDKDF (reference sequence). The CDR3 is CATSRDSVVKVYYNEQFF. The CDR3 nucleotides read TGTGCCACCAGCAGAGATAGCGTAGTAAAGGTTTACTACAATGAGCAGTTCTTC.

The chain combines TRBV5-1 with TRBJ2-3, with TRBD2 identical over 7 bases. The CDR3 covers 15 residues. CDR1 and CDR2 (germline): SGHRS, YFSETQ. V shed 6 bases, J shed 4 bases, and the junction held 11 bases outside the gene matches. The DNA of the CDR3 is TGCGCCAGCAACCCGGGACTAAAAGCCCCAGATACGCAGTATTTT. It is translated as CASNPGLKAPDTQYF.

CDR3 protein: CASSLILSNNEKLFF. CDR3 coding DNA: TGTGCCAGCAGTTTAATACTTTCGAATAATGAAAAACTGTTTTTT. The chain has TRBV28 and TRBJ1-4; D remains ambiguous. The germline CDR1 and CDR2 sequences are MDHEN and SYDVKM. The CDR3 runs 15 residues. The V end lost 2 bases, the J end lost 4 bases, and 11 bases lay between the germline ends.

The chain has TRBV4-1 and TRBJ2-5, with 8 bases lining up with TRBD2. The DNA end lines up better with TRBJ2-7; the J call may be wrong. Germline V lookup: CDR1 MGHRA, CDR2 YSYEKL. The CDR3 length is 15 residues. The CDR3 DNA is TGCGCCAGCAGCCAACCTACTAGCGGAGACTACGAGCAGTACTTC. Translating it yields CASSQPTSGDYEQYF.

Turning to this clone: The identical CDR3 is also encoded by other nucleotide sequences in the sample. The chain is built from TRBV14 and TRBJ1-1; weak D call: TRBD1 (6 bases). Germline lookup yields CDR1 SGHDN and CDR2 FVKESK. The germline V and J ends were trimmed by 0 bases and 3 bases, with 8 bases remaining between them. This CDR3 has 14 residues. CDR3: CASSQDRGHTEAFF. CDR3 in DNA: TGTGCCAGCAGCCAAGACAGGGGTCACACTGAAGCTTTCTTT.

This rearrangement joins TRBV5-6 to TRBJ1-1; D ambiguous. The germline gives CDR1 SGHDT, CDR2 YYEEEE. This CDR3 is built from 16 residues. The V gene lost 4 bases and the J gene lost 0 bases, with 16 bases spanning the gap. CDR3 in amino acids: CASSPRWGEMNTEAFF. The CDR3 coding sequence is TGTGCCAGCAGCCCCCGGTGGGGAGAAATGAACACTGAAGCTTTCTTT.

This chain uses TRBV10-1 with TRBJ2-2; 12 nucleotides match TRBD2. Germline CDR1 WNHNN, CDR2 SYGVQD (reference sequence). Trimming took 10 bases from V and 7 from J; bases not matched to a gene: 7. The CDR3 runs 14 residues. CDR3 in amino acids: CANKLAGGGGELFF. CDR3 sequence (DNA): TGCGCCAATAAACTAGCGGGAGGAGGCGGGGAGCTGTTTTTT.

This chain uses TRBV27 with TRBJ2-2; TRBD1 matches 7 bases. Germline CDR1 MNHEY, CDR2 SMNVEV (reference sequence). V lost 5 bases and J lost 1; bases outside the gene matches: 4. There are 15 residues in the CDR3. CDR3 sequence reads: CASSPGTENTGELFF. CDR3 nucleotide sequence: TGTGCCAGCAGTCCCGGGACAGAGAACACCGGGGAGCTGTTTTTT.

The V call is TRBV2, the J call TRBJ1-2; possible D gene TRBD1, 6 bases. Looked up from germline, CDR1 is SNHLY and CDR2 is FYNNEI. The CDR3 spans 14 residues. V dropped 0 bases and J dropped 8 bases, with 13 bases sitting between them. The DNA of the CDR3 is TGTGCCAGCAGTGAAGCGCGACAGGCGGCAGGCTACACCTTC. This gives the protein CASSEARQAAGYTF.